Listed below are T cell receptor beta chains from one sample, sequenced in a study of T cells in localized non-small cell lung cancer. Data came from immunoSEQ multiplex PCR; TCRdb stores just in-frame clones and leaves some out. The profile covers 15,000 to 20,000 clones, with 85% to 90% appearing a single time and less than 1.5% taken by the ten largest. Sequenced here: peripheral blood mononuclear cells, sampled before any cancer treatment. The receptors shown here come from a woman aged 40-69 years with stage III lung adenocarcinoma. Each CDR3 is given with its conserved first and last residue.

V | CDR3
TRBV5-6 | CASSLNGGETQYF
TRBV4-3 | CASSQDPGEKLFF
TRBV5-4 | CASSLDGGPYGYTF
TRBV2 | CASNAQGGTEAFF
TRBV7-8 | CASNDPGGGTYEQYF
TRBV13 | CASSWRTSGLGGIQYF
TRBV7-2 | CASSLGNSPLHF
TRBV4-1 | CASSLHWGGYTF
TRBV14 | CASSQGDRGTNEKLFF
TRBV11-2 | CASSLSPTGFEAFF
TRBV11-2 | CASSLSAFNEQYF
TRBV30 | CVWSLGQGLGNQPQHF
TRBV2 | CASSGGASGSTDTQYF
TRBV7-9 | CASSLAVLSSYNEQFF